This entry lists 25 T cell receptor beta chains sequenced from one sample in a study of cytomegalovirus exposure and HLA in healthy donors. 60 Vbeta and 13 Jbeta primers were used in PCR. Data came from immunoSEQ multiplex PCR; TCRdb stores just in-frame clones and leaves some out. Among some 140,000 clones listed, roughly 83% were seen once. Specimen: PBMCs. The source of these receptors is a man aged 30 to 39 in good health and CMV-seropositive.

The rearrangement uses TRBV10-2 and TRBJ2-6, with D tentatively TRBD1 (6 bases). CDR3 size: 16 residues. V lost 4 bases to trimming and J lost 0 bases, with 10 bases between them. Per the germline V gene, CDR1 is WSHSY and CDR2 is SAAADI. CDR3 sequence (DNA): TGCGCCAGCAGTGGATACAGGGACTCTGGGGCCAACGTCCTGACTTTC. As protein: CASSGYRDSGANVLTF.

CDR3 region: CASSPQTGRVTQYF. The CDR3 DNA reads as TGTGCCAGCAGTCCCCAGACAGGTCGGGTGACCCAGTACTTC. V is TRBV6-1 and J is TRBJ2-5, with D maybe TRBD1 (6 bases). Germline V lookup: CDR1 MNHNS, CDR2 SASEGT. Trimming cost V 5 bases and J 7 bases, with 17 bases left between them. The CDR3 length is 14 residues.

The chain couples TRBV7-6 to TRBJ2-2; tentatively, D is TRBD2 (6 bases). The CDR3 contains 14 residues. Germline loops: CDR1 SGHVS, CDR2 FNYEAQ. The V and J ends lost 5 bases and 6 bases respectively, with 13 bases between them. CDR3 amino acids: CASSINWEAGELFF. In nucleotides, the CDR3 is TGTGCCAGCAGCATCAATTGGGAGGCCGGGGAGCTGTTTTTT.

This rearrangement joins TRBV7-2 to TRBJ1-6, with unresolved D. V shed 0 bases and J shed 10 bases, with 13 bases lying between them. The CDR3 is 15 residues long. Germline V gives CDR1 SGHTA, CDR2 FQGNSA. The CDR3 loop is CASSLATQLSSPLHF. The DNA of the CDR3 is TGTGCCAGCAGCTTAGCAACCCAGCTTAGCTCACCCCTCCACTTT.

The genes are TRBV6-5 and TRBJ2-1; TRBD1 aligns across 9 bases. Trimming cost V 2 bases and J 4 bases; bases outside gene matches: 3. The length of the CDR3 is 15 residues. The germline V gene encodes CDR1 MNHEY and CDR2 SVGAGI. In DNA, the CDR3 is TGTGCCAGCAGTTACGGGACAGGGCGATACAATGAGCAGTTCTTC. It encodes CASSYGTGRYNEQFF.

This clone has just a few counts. The CDR3 loop reads CASSPGLDYNEQFF. Written as DNA, the CDR3 is TGTGCCAGCAGTCCGGGACTAGACTACAATGAGCAGTTCTTC. J is TRBJ2-1 and V is TRBV6-4, with 8 nucleotides matching TRBD2. V was pared by 5 bases and J by 3 bases, with 3 bases of the junction left unmatched. The CDR3 has 14 amino acids. Germline lookup yields CDR1 MRHNA and CDR2 SNTAGT.

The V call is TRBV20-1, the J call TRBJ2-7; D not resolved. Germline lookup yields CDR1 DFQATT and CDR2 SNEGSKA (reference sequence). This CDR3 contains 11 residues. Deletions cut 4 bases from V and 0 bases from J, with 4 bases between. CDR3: CSATGSYEQYF. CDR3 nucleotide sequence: TGCAGTGCTACAGGCTCCTACGAGCAGTACTTC.

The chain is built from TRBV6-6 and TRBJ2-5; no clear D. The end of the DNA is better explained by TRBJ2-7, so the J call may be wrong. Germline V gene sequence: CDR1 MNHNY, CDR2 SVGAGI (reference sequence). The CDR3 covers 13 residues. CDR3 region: CASSFMKSYEQYF. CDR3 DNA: TGTGCCAGCAGTTTCATGAAATCCTACGAGCAGTACTTC.

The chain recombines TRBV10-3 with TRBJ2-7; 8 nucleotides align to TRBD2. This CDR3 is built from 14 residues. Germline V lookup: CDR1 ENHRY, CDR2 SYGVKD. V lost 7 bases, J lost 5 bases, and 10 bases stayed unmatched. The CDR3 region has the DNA TGTGCCATCACAGGGCAGCGGGGGTTCGACGAGCAGTACTTC. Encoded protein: CAITGQRGFDEQYF.

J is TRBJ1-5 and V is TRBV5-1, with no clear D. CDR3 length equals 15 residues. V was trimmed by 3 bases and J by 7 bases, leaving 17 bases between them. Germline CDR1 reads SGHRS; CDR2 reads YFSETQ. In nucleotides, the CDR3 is TGCGCCAGCAGCTCCCTCGGGGAATTGGGGCAGCCCCAGCATTTT. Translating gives CASSSLGELGQPQHF.

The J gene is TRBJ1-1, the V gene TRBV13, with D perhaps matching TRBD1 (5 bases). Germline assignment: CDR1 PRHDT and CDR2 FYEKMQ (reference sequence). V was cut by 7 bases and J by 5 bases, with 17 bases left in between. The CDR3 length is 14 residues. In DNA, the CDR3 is TGTGCCAGCACCCCAGGGTCAAGCTTAACTGAAGCTTTCTTT. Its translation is CASTPGSSLTEAFF.

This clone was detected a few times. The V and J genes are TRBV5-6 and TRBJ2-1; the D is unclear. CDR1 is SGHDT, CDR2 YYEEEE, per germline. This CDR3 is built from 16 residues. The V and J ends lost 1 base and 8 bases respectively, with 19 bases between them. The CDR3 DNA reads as TGTGCCAGCAGCTTGTCGTTCAGGTCTGTGATCGATGAGCAGTTCTTC. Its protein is CASSLSFRSVIDEQFF.

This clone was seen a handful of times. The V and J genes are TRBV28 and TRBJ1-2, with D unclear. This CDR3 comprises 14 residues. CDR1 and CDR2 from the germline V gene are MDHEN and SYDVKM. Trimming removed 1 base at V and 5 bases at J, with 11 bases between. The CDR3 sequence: CASSLYPELYGYTF. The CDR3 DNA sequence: TGTGCCAGCAGTTTATATCCAGAATTGTATGGCTACACCTTC.

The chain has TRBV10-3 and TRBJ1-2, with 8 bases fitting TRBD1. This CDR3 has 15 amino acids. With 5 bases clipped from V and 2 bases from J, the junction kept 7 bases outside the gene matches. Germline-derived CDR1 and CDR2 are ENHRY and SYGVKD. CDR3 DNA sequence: TGTGCCATCAGTCTCGGACAGGGACAAAACTATGGCTACACCTTC. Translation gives CAISLGQGQNYGYTF.

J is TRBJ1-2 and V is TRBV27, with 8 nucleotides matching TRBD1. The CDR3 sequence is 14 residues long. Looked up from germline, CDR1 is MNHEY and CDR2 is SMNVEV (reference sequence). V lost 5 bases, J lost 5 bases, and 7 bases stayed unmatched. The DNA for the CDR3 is TGTGCCAGCAGTCTCTCGACAGGGGCTTATGGCTACACCTTC. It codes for CASSLSTGAYGYTF.

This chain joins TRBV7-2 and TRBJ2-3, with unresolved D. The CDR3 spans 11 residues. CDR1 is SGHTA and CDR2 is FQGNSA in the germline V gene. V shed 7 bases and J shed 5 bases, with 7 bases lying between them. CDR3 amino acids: CASTPKDTQYF. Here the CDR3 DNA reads TGTGCCAGCACCCCCAAAGATACGCAGTATTTT.

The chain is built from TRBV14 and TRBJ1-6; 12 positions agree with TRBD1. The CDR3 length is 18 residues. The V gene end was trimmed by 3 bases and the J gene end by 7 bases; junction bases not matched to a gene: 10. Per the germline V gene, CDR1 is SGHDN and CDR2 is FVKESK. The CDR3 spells CASSQGQGADVVNSPLHF. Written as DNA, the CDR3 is TGTGCCAGCAGCCAGGGACAGGGGGCAGATGTAGTAAATTCACCCCTCCACTTT.

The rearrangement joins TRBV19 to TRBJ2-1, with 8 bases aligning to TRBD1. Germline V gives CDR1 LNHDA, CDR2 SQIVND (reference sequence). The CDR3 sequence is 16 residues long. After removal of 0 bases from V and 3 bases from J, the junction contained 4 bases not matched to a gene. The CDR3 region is CASSIEDRVLYNEQFF. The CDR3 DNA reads TGTGCCAGTAGTATAGAGGACAGGGTCCTCTACAATGAGCAGTTCTTC.

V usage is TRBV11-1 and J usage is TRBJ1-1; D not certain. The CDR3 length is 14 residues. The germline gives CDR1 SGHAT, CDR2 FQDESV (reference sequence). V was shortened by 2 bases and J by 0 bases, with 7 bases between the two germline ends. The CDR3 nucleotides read TGTGCCAGCAGCTTACAGGAATTGAACACTGAAGCTTTCTTT. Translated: CASSLQELNTEAFF.

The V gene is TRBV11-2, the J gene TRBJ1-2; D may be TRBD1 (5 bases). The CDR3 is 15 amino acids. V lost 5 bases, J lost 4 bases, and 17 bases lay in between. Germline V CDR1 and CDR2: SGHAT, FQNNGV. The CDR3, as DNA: TGTGCCAGCAGCCAACGCGGGGGGTTGGGCTATGGCTACACCTTC. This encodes CASSQRGGLGYGYTF. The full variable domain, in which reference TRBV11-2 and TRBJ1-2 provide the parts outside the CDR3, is EAGVAQSPRYKIIEKRQSVAFWCNPISGHATLYWYQQILGQGPKLLIQFQNNGVVDDSQLPKDRFSAERLKGVDSTLKIQPAKLEDSAVYLCASSQRGGLGYGYTFGSGTRLTVV.

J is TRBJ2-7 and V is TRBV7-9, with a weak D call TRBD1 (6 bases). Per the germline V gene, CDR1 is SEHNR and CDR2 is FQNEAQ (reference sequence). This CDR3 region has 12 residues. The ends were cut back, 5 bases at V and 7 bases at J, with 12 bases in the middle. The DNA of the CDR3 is TGTGCCAGCAGCCTCACAGGGATTGAGCAGTACTTC. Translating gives CASSLTGIEQYF.

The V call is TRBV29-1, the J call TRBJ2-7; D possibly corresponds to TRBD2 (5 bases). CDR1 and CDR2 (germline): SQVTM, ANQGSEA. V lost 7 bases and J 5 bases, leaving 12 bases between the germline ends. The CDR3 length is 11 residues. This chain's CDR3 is CSAEAGNEQYF. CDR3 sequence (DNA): TGCAGCGCAGAAGCCGGGAACGAGCAGTACTTC.

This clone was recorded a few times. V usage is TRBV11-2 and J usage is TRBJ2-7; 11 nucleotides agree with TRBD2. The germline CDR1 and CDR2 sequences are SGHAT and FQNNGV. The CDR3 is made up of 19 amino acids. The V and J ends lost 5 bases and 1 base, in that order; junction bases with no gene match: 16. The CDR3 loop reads CASSPGLAGMTGVSYEQYF. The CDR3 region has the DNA TGTGCCAGCAGCCCTGGACTAGCGGGCATGACCGGAGTATCCTACGAGCAGTACTTC.

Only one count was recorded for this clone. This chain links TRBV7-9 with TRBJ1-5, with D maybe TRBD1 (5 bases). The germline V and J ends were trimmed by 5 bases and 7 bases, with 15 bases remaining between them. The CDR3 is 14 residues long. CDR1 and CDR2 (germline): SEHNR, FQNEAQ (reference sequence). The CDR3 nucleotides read TGTGCCAGCAGCCCTCAGGGCGCAGACCAGCCCCAGCATTTT. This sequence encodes CASSPQGADQPQHF.

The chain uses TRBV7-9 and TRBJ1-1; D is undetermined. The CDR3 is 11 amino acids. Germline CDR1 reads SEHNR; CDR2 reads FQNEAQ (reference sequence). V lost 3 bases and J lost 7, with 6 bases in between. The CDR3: CASSLRLEAFF. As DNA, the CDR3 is TGTGCCAGCAGCTTGAGGCTTGAAGCTTTCTTT.